The sequence of this T cell receptor beta chain was determined in a study of shared clonotypes between healthy human individuals. Looking at the study overall: The cohort had two women and three men, ages 18 to 49. Whole-study findings and limits: Among the subsets, naive ones generally showed larger estimated richness than memory ones.

Details on this clone: Its antigen is as yet unknown.

Tens of thousands of T cell genomes (about 0.2 ug DNA) went into each sorted-subset replicate. Repertoires were generated with immunoSEQ multiplex PCR, while TCRdb's copy carries only in-frame clones and drops some. The sample has under 600,000 clones, 98% seen once. Germline V CDR1 and CDR2: MDHEN, SYDVKM. V shed 5 bases and J 1 base; nucleotides not matched to a gene: 7. This CDR3 has 16 residues. Terminally differentiated effector memory CD45RA+ cells were left out of the naive CD8 fraction, which was CD45RO-negative and positively selected for CCR7. The sequencing sample was made of naive CD8+ T cells sorted from blood. The TCR originated in a man aged 30-40 years in good health. This chain links TRBV28 with TRBJ2-3; 9 positions agree with TRBD2. Here the CDR3 reads CASSVASGIRTDTQYF. Here the CDR3 DNA reads TGTGCCAGCAGTGTTGCTAGCGGGATTCGCACAGATACGCAGTATTTT.